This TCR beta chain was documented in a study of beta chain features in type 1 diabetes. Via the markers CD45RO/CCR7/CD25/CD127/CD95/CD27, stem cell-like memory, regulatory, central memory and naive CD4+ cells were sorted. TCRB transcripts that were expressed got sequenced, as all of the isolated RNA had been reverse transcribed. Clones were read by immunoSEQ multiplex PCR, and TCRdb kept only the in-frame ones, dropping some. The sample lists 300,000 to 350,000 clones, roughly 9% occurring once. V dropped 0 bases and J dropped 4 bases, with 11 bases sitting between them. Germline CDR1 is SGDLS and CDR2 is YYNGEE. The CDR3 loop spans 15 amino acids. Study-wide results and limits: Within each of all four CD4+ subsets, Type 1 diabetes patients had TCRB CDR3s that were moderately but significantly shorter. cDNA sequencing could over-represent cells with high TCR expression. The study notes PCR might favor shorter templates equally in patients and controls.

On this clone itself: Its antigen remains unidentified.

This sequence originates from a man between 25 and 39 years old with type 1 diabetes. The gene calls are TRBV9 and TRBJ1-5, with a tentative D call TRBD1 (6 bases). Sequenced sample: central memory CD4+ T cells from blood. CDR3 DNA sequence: TGTGCCAGCAGCGTAGGGGACATGGGGAATCAGCCCCAGCATTTT. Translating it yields CASSVGDMGNQPQHF.